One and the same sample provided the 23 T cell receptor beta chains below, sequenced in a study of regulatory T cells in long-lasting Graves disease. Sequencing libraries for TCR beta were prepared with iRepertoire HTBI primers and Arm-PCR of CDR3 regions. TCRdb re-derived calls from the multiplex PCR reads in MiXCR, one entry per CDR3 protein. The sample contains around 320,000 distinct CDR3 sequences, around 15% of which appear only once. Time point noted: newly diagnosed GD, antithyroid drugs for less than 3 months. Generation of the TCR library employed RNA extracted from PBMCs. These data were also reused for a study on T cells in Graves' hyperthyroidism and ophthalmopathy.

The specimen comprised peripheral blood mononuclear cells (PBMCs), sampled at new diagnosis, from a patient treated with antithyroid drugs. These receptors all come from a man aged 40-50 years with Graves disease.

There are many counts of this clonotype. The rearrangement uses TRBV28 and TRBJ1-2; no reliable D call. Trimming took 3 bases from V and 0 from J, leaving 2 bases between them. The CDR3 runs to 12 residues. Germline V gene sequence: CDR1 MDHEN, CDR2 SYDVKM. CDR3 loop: CASSFSNYGYTF. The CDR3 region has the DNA TGTGCCAGCAGTTTCTCTAACTATGGCTACACCTTC.

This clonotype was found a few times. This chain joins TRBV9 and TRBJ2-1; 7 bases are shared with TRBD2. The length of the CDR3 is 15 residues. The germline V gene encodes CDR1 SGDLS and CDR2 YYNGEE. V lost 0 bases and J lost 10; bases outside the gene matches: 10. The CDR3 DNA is TGTGCCAGCAGCGTAGGGGGGGGACCAAGCGGGGAGCAGTTCTTC. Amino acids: CASSVGGGPSGEQFF.

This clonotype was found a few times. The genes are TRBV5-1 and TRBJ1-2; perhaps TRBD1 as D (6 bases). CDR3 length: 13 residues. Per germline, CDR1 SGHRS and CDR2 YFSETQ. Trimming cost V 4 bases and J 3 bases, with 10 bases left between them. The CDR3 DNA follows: TGCGCCAGCAGCACCAGGGGTGACTATGGCTACACCTTC. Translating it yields CASSTRGDYGYTF.

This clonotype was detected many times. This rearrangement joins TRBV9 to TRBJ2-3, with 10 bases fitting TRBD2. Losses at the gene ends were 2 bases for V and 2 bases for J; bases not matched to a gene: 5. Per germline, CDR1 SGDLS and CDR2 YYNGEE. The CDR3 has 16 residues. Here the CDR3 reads CASSVAAGGLTDTQYF. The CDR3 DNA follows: TGTGCCAGCAGCGTTGCAGCGGGGGGGCTCACAGATACGCAGTATTTT.

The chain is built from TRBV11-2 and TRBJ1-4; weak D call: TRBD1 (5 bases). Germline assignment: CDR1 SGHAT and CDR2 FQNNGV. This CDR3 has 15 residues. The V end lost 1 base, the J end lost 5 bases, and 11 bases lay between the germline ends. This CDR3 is CASSLGPGPNEKLFF. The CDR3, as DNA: TGTGCCAGCAGCTTAGGACCGGGACCGAATGAAAAACTGTTTTTT.

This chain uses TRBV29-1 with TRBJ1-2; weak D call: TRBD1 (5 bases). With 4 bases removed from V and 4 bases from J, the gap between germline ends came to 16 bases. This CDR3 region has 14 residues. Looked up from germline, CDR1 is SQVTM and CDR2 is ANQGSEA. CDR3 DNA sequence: TGCAGCGTTGGTGGGACGGCGGACGCCTATGGCTACACCTTC. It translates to CSVGGTADAYGYTF.

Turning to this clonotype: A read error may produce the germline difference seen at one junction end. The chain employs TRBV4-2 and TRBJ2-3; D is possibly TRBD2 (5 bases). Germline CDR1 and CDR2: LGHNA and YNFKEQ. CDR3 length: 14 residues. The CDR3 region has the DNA TGCGCCAGCAGCCAAGTGAGGGACACAGATACGCAGTATTTT. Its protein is CASSQVRDTDTQYF.

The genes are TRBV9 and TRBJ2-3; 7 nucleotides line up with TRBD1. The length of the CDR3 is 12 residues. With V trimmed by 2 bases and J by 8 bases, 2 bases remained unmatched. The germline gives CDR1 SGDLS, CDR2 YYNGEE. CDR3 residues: CASSVSGGTQYF. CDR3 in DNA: TGTGCCAGCAGCGTCTCAGGGGGTACGCAGTATTTT.

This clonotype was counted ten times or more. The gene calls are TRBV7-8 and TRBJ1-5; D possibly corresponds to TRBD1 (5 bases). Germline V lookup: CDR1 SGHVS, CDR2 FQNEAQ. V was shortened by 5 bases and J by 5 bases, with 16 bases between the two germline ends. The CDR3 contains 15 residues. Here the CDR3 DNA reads TGTGCCAGCAGCCCAGGCCCGCGGGGGGATCAGCCCCAGCATTTT. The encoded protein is CASSPGPRGDQPQHF.

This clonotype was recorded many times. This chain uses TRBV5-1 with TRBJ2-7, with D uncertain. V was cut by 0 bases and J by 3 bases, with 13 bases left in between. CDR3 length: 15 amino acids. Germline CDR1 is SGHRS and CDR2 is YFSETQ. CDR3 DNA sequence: TGCGCCAGCAGCTTGGTCAGCCGAAAAGTCTACGAGCAGTACTTC. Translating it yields CASSLVSRKVYEQYF.

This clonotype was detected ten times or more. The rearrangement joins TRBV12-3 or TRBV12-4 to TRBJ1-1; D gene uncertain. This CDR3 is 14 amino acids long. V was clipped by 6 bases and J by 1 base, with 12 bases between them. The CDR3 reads CASRRANQNTEAFF. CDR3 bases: TGTGCCAGCAGGCGGGCAAATCAGAACACTGAAGCTTTCTTT.

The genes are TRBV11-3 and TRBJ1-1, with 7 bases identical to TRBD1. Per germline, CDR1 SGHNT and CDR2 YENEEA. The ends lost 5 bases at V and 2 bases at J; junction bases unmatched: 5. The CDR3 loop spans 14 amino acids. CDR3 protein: CASSREGANTEAFF. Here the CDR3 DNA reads TGTGCCAGCAGCCGAGAGGGGGCAAACACTGAAGCTTTCTTT. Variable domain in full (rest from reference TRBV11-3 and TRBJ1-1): EAGVVQSPRYKIIEKKQPVAFWCNPISGHNTLYWYLQNLGQGPELLIRYENEEAVDDSQLPKDRFSAERLKGVDSTLKIQPAELGDSAVYLCASSREGANTEAFFGQGTRLTVV.

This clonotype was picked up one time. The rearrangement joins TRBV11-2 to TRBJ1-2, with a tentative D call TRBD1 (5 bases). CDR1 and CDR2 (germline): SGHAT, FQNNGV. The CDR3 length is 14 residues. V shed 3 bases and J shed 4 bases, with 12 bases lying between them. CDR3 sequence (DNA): TGTGCCAGCAGCTTCCAGTCGGGGGTCTATGGCTACACCTTC. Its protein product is CASSFQSGVYGYTF.

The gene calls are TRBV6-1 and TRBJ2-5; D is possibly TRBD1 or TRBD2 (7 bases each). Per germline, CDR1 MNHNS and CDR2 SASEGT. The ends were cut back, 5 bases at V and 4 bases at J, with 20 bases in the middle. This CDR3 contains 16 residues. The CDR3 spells CASSRPGGGVRETQYF. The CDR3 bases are TGTGCCAGCAGTCGTCCAGGGGGGGGCGTCCGAGAGACCCAGTACTTC.

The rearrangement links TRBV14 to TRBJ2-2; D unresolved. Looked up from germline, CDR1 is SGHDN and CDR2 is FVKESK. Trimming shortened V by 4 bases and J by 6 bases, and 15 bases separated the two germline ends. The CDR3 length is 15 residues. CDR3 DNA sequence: TGTGCCAGCAGCCGCGTAGGGCCCCGGGCCGGGGAGCTGTTTTTT. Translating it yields CASSRVGPRAGELFF.

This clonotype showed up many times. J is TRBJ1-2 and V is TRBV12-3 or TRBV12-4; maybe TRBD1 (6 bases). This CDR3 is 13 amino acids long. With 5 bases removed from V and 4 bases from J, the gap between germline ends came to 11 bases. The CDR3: CASSQQGPYGYTF. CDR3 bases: TGTGCCAGCAGTCAACAGGGTCCCTATGGCTACACCTTC.

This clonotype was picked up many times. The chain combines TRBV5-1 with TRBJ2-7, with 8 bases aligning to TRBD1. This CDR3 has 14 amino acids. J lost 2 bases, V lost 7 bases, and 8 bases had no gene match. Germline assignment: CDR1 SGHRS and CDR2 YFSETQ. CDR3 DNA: TGCGCCAGCCGGACAGGGCCACTAACCTACGAGCAGTACTTC. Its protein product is CASRTGPLTYEQYF.

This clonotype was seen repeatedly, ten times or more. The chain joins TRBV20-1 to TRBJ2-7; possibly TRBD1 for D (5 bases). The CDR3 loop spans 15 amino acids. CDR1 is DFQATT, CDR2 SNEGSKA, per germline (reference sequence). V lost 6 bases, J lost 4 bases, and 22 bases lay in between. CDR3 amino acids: CSALHSVQGSYEQYF. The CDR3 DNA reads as TGCAGTGCCCTTCATTCGGTGCAGGGCTCGTACGAGCAGTACTTC.

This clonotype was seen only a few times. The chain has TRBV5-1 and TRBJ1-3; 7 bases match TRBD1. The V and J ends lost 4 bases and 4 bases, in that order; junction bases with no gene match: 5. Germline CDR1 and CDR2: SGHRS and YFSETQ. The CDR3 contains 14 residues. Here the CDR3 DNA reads TGCGCCAGCAGCCCGGGGACAGAAGGAAACACCATATATTTT. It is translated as CASSPGTEGNTIYF.

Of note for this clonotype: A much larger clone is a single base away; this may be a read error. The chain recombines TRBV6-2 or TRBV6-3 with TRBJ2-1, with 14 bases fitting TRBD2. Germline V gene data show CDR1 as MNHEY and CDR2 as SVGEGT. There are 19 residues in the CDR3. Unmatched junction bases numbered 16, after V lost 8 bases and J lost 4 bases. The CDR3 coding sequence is TGTGCCAGCGGCGTAGGGGGACGGGGACTAGCGGGGGTTTACAATGAGCAGTTCTTC. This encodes CASGVGGRGLAGVYNEQFF.

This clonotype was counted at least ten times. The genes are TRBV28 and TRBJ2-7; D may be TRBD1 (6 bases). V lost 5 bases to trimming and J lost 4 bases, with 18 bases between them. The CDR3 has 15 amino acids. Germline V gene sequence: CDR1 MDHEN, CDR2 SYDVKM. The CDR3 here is CASSPTTGFRYEQYF. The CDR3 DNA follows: TGTGCCAGCAGTCCTACCACAGGGTTTCGGTACGAGCAGTACTTC.

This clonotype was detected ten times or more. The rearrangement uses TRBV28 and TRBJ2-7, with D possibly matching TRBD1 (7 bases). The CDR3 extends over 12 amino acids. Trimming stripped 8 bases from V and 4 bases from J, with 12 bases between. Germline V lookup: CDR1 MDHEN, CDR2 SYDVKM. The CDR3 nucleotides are TGTGCCAGCCGCGGGACAGTTTACGAGCAGTACTTC. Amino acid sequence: CASRGTVYEQYF.

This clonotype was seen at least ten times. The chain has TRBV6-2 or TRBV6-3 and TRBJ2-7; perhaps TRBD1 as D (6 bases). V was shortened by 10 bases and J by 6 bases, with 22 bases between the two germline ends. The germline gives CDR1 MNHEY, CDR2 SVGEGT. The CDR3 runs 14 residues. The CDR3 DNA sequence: TGTGCCACAGGGCTCAGGGGAATTGGTCTCGAGCAGTACTTC. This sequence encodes CATGLRGIGLEQYF.